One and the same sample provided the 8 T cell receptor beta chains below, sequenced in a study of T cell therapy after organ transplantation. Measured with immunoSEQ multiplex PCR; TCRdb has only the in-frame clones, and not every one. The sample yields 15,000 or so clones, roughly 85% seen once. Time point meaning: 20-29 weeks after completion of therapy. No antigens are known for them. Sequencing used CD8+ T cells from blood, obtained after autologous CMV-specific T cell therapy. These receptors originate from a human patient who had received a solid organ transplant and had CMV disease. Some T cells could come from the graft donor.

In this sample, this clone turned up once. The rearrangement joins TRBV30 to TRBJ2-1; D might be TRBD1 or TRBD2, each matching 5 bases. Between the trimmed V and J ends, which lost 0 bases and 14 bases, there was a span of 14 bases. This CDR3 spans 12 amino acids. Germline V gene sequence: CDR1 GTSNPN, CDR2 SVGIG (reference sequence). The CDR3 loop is CAWSVGGPREFF. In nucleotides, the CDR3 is TGTGCCTGGAGTGTTGGGGGACCCAGGGAGTTCTTC.

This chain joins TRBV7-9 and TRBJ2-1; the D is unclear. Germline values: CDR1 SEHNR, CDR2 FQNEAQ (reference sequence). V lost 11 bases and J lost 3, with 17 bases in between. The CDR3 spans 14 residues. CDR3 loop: CAFPPAEGYNEQFF. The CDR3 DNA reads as TGTGCCTTCCCCCCCGCGGAAGGCTACAATGAGCAGTTCTTC. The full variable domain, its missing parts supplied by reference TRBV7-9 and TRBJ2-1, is DTGVSQNPRHKITKRGQNVTFRCDPISEHNRLYWYRQTLGQGPEFLTYFQNEAQLEKSRLLSDRFSAERPKGSFSTLEIQRTEQGDSAMYLCAFPPAEGYNEQFFGPGTRLTVL.

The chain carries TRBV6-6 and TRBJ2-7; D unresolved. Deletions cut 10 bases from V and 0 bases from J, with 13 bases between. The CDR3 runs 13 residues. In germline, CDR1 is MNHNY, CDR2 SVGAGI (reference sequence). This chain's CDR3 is CAIRTVSSYEQYF. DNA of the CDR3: TGTGCCATCAGGACGGTGAGCTCCTACGAGCAGTACTTC.

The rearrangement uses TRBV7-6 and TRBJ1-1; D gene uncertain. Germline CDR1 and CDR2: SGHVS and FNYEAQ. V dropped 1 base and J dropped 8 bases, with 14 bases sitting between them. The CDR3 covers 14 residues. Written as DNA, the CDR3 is TGTGCCAGCAGCTTAGTGGACTCGGGCCTCGAAGCTTTCTTT. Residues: CASSLVDSGLEAFF. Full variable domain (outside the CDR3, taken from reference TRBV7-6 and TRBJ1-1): GAGVSQSPRYKVTKRGQDVALRCDPISGHVSLYWYRQALGQGPEFLTYFNYEAQQDKSGLPNDRFSAERPEGSISTLTIQRTEQRDSAMYRCASSLVDSGLEAFFGQGTRLTVV.

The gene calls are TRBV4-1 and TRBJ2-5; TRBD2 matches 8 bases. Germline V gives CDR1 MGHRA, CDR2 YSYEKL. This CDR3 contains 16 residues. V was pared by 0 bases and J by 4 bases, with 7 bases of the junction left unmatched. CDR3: CASSQDSGGGLETQYF. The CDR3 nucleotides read TGCGCCAGCAGCCAAGATTCGGGGGGGGGTCTAGAGACCCAGTACTTC.

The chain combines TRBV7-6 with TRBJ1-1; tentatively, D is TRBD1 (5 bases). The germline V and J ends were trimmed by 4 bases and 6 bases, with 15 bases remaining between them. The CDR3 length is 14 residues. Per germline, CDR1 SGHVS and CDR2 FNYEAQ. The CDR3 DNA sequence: TGTGCCAGCAGCTGGGGACCCTTAATGGCTGAAGCTTTCTTT. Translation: CASSWGPLMAEAFF.

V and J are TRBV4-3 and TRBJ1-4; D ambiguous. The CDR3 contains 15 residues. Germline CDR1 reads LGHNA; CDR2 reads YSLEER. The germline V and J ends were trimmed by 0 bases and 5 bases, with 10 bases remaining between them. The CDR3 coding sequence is TGCGCCAGCAGCCAAGATTGGAACCAAAATGAAAAACTGTTTTTT. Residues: CASSQDWNQNEKLFF.

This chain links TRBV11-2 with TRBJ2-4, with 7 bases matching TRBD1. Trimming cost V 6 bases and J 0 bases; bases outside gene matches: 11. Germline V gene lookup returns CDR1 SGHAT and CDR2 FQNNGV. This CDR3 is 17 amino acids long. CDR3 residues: CASRRDEGAIAKNIQYF. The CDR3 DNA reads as TGTGCCAGCAGACGTGACGAGGGGGCTATAGCCAAAAACATTCAGTACTTC.